The entry that follows covers one T cell receptor beta chain sequence. This record belongs to a study of blood T cell repertoires in COVID-19. The wider study: Sites across the United States, Italy and Spain contributed samples from acute and convalescent COVID-19. PBMCs, B-cell-depleted T cells, or T cells were the source of the cDNA or gDNA that made up the material.

CDR1 and CDR2 (germline): MNHEY, SVGAGI. The CDR3 consists of 13 residues. V lost 10 bases and J lost 10; bases outside the gene matches: 11. How the authors handled the data: For nucleated cells, counts were estimated from reference gene primer amplification. Measured with immunoSEQ multiplex PCR; TCRdb has only the in-frame clones, and not every one. V and J calls and clone size follow that table, whereas D and trimming were derived from the DNA. The sample contains about 250,000 clones, 88% of which appear only once. The sequenced material came from peripheral blood. The source is a man at least 80 years old with acute or convalescent COVID-19. The chain carries TRBV6-5 and TRBJ2-1; 9 bases are shared with TRBD2. CDR3 DNA: TGTGCCACTAGGGCTAGCGGGACTACGGAGCAGTTCTTC. Protein sequence: CATRASGTTEQFF.